Below, one T cell receptor beta chain is given with its context. Its antigen remains unknown. The J segment lost 0 bases and the V segment lost 2 bases, leaving 9 bases of the junction unmatched. This CDR3 has 18 residues. CDR1 and CDR2 (germline): GTSNPN, SVGIG (reference sequence). This sample stems from a study of T cell responses to AZD1222 COVID-19 vaccine. General study points: Every sample of the repertoires postdated the peak T cell response. The donors showed a predominance of white British ancestry and of females, with possible underestimation of clonal diversity.

TCRdb's table, derived via immunoSEQ multiplex PCR, lists solely in-frame clones and lacks some. The sample gives 75,000 to 85,000 clones, more than 90% of which show up once; more than 4% is in the top ten. The material was peripheral blood, obtained on day 0 of AZD1222 vaccination. The chain combines TRBV30 with TRBJ2-5, with 13 bases identical to TRBD2. The source of this sequence is an adult in good health. CDR3 region: CAWSTTSGRPPYQETQYF. The CDR3 coding sequence is TGTGCCTGGAGTACGACTAGCGGGAGGCCACCGTACCAAGAGACCCAGTACTTC.